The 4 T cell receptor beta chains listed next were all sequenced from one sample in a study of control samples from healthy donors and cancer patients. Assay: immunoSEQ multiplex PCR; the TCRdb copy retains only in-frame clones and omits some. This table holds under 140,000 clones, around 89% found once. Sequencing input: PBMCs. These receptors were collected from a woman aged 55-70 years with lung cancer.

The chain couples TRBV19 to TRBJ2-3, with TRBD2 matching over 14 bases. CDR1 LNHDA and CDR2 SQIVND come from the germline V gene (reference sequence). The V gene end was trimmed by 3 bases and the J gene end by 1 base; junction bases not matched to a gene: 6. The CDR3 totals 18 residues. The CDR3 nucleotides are TGTGCCAGTAGTATCCGACTAGCGGGAGGGCCAGGCACAGATACGCAGTATTTT. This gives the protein CASSIRLAGGPGTDTQYF.

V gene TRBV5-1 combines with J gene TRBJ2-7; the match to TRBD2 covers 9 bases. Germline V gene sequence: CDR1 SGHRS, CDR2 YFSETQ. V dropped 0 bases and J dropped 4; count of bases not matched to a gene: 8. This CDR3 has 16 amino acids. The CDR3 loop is CASSLAESSGIYEQYF. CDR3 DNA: TGCGCCAGCAGCTTGGCCGAGTCTAGCGGGATATACGAGCAGTACTTC.

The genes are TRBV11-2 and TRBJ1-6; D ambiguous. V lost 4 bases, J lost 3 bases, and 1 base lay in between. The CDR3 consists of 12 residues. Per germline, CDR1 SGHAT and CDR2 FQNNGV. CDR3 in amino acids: CASSYYNSPLHF. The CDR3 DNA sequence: TGTGCCAGCAGCTACTATAATTCACCCCTCCACTTT.

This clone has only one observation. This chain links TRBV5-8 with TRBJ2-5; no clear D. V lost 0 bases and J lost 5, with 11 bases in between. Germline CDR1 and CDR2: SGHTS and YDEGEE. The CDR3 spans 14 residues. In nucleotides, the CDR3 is TGTGCCAGCAGCTTGGCTCCCCTCGGGGAGACCCAGTACTTC. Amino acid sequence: CASSLAPLGETQYF.